Each of the 26 T cell receptor beta chains below was sequenced from the same sample in a study of chemoradiotherapy in HPV16-positive cancers. Profiled with immunoSEQ multiplex PCR; TCRdb holds only in-frame clones, not every one. The data contain 9,000 to 15,000 clones, 75% to 85% of them seen just once; the ten biggest clones take up approximately 2.2%. The biological material was taken from a patient who underwent chemoradiotherapy. Receptors were obtained from a human donor with HPV-associated anogenital cancer.

CDR3 protein: CASSPWGLNTEAFF. CDR3 bases: TGCGCCAGCAGCCCTTGGGGACTGAACACTGAAGCTTTCTTT. The chain is built from TRBV5-1 and TRBJ1-1; a weak D match, TRBD1 (5 bases). The V end was cut by 4 bases, the J end by 0 bases, with 10 bases between. The CDR3 totals 14 residues. Germline assignment: CDR1 SGHRS and CDR2 YFSETQ.

The J gene is TRBJ2-5, the V gene TRBV5-1, with 7 bases aligning to TRBD1. In germline, CDR1 is SGHRS, CDR2 YFSETQ. This CDR3 region has 14 residues. J gave up 1 base and V 2 bases, and 2 bases lay outside the gene matches. CDR3: CASSFTGAQETQYF. As DNA, the CDR3 is TGCGCCAGCAGCTTTACAGGGGCCCAAGAGACCCAGTACTTC.

CDR3 residues: CATRRGGTSTDTQYF. DNA of the CDR3: TGTGCCACCAGACGCGGCGGGACTAGCACAGATACGCAGTATTTT. The chain employs TRBV15 and TRBJ2-3; D possibly corresponds to TRBD2 (6 bases). The CDR3 contains 15 residues. CDR1 is LNHNV and CDR2 is YYDKDF in the germline V gene (reference sequence). V shed 6 bases and J shed 0 bases, with 13 bases lying between them.

In its sample, this clone was seen a few times. The rearrangement links TRBV5-6 to TRBJ1-6; possible D gene TRBD1, 6 bases. V was cut by 4 bases and J by 10 bases, with 12 bases left in between. This CDR3 is built from 13 residues. Germline lookup yields CDR1 SGHDT and CDR2 YYEEEE. The CDR3, as DNA: TGTGCCAGCAGCCCTGACAGGATCTCACCCCTCCACTTT. Amino acids: CASSPDRISPLHF. The full variable domain, rest sourced from reference TRBV5-6 and TRBJ1-6, is DAGVTQSPTHLIKTRGQQVTLRCSPKSGHDTVSWYQQALGQGPQFIFQYYEEEERQRGNFPDRFSGHQFPNYSSELNVNALLLGDSALYLCASSPDRISPLHFGNGTRLTVT.

This clone was counted a few times. The J gene is TRBJ1-5, the V gene TRBV27; weak D call: TRBD1 (6 bases). The V and J ends lost 8 bases and 2 bases respectively, with 16 bases between them. Germline V gene lookup returns CDR1 MNHEY and CDR2 SMNVEV (reference sequence). CDR3 size: 15 residues. The CDR3 DNA reads as TGTGCCAGCTCATGGGGGGGGCTAGGCAATCAGCCCCAGCATTTT. It specifies CASSWGGLGNQPQHF.

V is TRBV9 and J is TRBJ2-1; weak D call: TRBD1 (5 bases). Germline V gene lookup returns CDR1 SGDLS and CDR2 YYNGEE. Trimming left V 6 bases short and J 8 bases short, with 15 bases between. The CDR3 loop spans 13 amino acids. CDR3 loop: CASTRDSWDEQFF. The CDR3 DNA is TGTGCCAGCACGCGAGACAGTTGGGATGAGCAGTTCTTC.

The V gene is TRBV6-5, the J gene TRBJ1-5, with D unclear. There are 13 residues in the CDR3. Germline CDR1 reads MNHEY; CDR2 reads SVGAGI. With 0 bases removed from V and 5 bases from J, the gap between germline ends came to 5 bases. The CDR3 sequence is CASSYSPDQPQHF. In DNA form, the CDR3 reads TGTGCCAGCAGTTACTCGCCCGATCAGCCCCAGCATTTT.

This chain uses TRBV6-5 with TRBJ1-2; D ambiguous. The CDR3 consists of 15 residues. In germline, CDR1 is MNHEY, CDR2 SVGAGI. V was cut by 0 bases and J by 4 bases, with 12 bases left in between. CDR3 in DNA: TGTGCCAGCAGTTACTCGGGGTCCCATCGCTATGGCTACACCTTC. This translates into CASSYSGSHRYGYTF.

This clone was recorded only once. This rearrangement joins TRBV6-1 to TRBJ2-7; 11 nucleotides agree with TRBD2. The ends lost 3 bases at V and 4 bases at J; junction bases unmatched: 20. The CDR3 is 20 amino acids. Germline loops: CDR1 MNHNS, CDR2 SASEGT. CDR3 DNA: TGTGCCAGCAGTGAGCCTTCACTAGCGGGGGCCCCCTCGTCCCAATACGAGCAGTACTTC. This codes for CASSEPSLAGAPSSQYEQYF.

This clone was counted only a few times. The chain recombines TRBV28 with TRBJ1-1, with 8 positions matching TRBD1. Germline CDR1 MDHEN, CDR2 SYDVKM. Unmatched junction bases numbered 5, after V lost 8 bases and J lost 12 bases. This CDR3 comprises 10 residues. CDR3: CASGTGKPFF. The DNA for the CDR3 is TGTGCCAGCGGGACAGGTAAACCTTTCTTT.

The chain is built from TRBV4-2 and TRBJ2-7; D not resolved. The CDR3 runs to 14 residues. Trimming left V 1 base short and J 3 bases short, with 10 bases between. Germline V gene lookup returns CDR1 LGHNA and CDR2 YNFKEQ. The CDR3 sequence: CASSQGERGYEQYF. The CDR3, as DNA: TGTGCCAGCAGCCAAGGGGAACGAGGCTACGAGCAGTACTTC.

The genes are TRBV5-5 and TRBJ1-2; D call uncertain. Germline loops: CDR1 SGHKS, CDR2 YYEKEE (reference sequence). The CDR3 loop spans 15 amino acids. Trimming cost V 0 bases and J 2 bases, with 11 bases left between them. CDR3 region: CASSLAEWLNYGYTF. DNA of the CDR3: TGTGCCAGCAGCTTGGCCGAGTGGCTAAACTATGGCTACACCTTC.

V usage is TRBV19 and J usage is TRBJ2-5, with D perhaps matching TRBD2 (5 bases). The CDR3 is 15 amino acids. Germline-derived CDR1 and CDR2 are LNHDA and SQIVND (reference sequence). V was shortened by 5 bases and J by 4 bases, with 17 bases between the two germline ends. The chain's CDR3 is CASSSRDFPGETQYF. The CDR3, as DNA: TGTGCCAGTAGTTCCCGGGATTTCCCGGGAGAGACCCAGTACTTC.

The V call is TRBV10-3, the J call TRBJ1-5, with D unclear. The CDR3 contains 12 residues. V was clipped by 8 bases and J by 4 bases, with 9 bases between them. Per the germline V gene, CDR1 is ENHRY and CDR2 is SYGVKD. The CDR3 loop reads CAIGSRNQPQHF. CDR3 bases: TGTGCCATCGGTTCAAGGAATCAGCCCCAGCATTTT.

The chain employs TRBV9 and TRBJ2-7; 9 nucleotides align to TRBD2. The ends lost 4 bases at V and 4 bases at J; junction bases unmatched: 6. The CDR3 is 14 amino acids. The germline V gene encodes CDR1 SGDLS and CDR2 YYNGEE. The chain's CDR3 is CASSPAGGPYEQYF. CDR3 nucleotides: TGTGCCAGCAGCCCTGCGGGGGGGCCGTACGAGCAGTACTTC. The entire variable domain, with the rest obtained from reference TRBV9 and TRBJ2-7, is as follows: DSGVTQTPKHLITATGQRVTLRCSPRSGDLSVYWYQQSLDQGLQFLIQYYNGEERAKGNILERFSAQQFPDLHSELNLSSLELGDSALYFCASSPAGGPYEQYFGPGTRLTVT.

J is TRBJ2-5 and V is TRBV10-3; D might be TRBD1 (6 bases). Trimming removed 10 bases at V and 0 bases at J, with 15 bases between. The germline gives CDR1 ENHRY, CDR2 SYGVKD. The CDR3 spans 14 residues. CDR3: CATRDKQHQETQYF. In DNA, the CDR3 is TGTGCCACCAGGGACAAGCAGCACCAAGAGACCCAGTACTTC.

This chain joins TRBV5-1 and TRBJ1-3; D remains unclear. The germline gives CDR1 SGHRS, CDR2 YFSETQ. This CDR3 spans 18 amino acids. V lost 4 bases and J lost 0, with 20 bases in between. For the CDR3, the DNA is TGCGCCAGCAGCCCGAGTGCCGGGGATTTGAGCTCTGGAAACACCATATATTTT. Amino acid sequence: CASSPSAGDLSSGNTIYF.

This clone was seen once. The V call is TRBV6-6, the J call TRBJ1-2; TRBD1 aligns across 8 bases. CDR1 is MNHNY, CDR2 SVGAGI, per germline (reference sequence). The CDR3 sequence is 13 residues long. V shed 5 bases, J shed 5 bases, and the junction held 4 bases outside the gene matches. The CDR3 DNA reads as TGTGCCAGCAGTCCGGGACAGGTTTATGGCTACACCTTC. Its translation is CASSPGQVYGYTF.

The V gene is TRBV2, the J gene TRBJ1-1; TRBD1 is a possible D gene (6 bases). The CDR3 is made up of 14 amino acids. V was clipped by 4 bases and J by 5 bases, with 14 bases between them. In germline, CDR1 is SNHLY, CDR2 FYNNEI. DNA of the CDR3: TGTGCCAGCAGTGGGTCGGGGGCATGGACTGAAGCTTTCTTT. Amino acid sequence: CASSGSGAWTEAFF.

This clone was observed a handful of times. The chain employs TRBV7-3 and TRBJ1-3; TRBD1 might be the D (6 bases). The ends were cut back, 2 bases at V and 4 bases at J, with 12 bases in the middle. The CDR3 covers 15 residues. The germline V gene has CDR1 SGHTA and CDR2 FQGTGA. The CDR3, as DNA: TGTGCCAGCAGCTTAGGCAGGGGATACGGAAACACCATATATTTT. Its translation: CASSLGRGYGNTIYF.

This chain connects TRBV7-9 to TRBJ2-1, with D perhaps given as TRBD1 or TRBD2 (5 bases each). There are 16 residues in the CDR3. V lost 3 bases to trimming and J lost 2 bases, with 14 bases between them. Germline V gene sequence: CDR1 SEHNR, CDR2 FQNEAQ (reference sequence). CDR3 protein: CASSLTPGTPYNEQFF. CDR3 DNA: TGTGCCAGCAGCTTGACTCCCGGGACCCCCTACAATGAGCAGTTCTTC.

The chain employs TRBV14 and TRBJ2-1; D tentatively reads TRBD1 or TRBD2 (5 bases each). This CDR3 is built from 13 residues. Germline V lookup: CDR1 SGHDN, CDR2 FVKESK. Trimming removed 3 bases from V and 11 bases from J, with 14 bases in between. Written as DNA, the CDR3 is TGTGCCAGCAGCCACGGGACCGCACTTAAGCAGTTCTTC. This codes for CASSHGTALKQFF.

This chain links TRBV5-5 with TRBJ1-3; 10 bases align to TRBD1. V lost 4 bases and J lost 0; bases outside the gene matches: 7. Germline V gene sequence: CDR1 SGHKS, CDR2 YYEKEE (reference sequence). The CDR3 runs 17 residues. This chain's CDR3 is CASSPGQGLHSGNTIYF. The CDR3 DNA reads TGTGCCAGCAGCCCGGGACAGGGGCTTCACTCTGGAAACACCATATATTTT. The full variable domain, completed using reference TRBV5-5 and TRBJ1-3, is DAGVTQSPTHLIKTRGQQVTLRCSPISGHKSVSWYQQVLGQGPQFIFQYYEKEERGRGNFPDRFSARQFPNYSSELNVNALLLGDSALYLCASSPGQGLHSGNTIYFGEGSWLTVV.

The chain recombines TRBV5-1 with TRBJ1-1; D is unclear. The ends were cut back, 1 base at V and 1 base at J, with 5 bases in the middle. This CDR3 is built from 13 residues. Germline-derived CDR1 and CDR2 are SGHRS and YFSETQ. In nucleotides, the CDR3 is TGCGCCAGCAGCTTGAACAGGAACACTGAAGCTTTCTTT. Protein sequence: CASSLNRNTEAFF.

The gene calls are TRBV28 and TRBJ1-2; TRBD1 is a possible D gene (6 bases). This CDR3 has 13 residues. CDR1 is MDHEN and CDR2 is SYDVKM in the germline V gene. V was pared by 8 bases and J by 1 base, with 11 bases between. The CDR3 protein is CASGGPYNYGYTF. DNA of the CDR3: TGTGCCAGCGGGGGGCCTTATAACTATGGCTACACCTTC.

The chain combines TRBV5-4 with TRBJ1-2; D unclear. The CDR3 sequence is 12 residues long. Trimming removed 4 bases at V and 4 bases at J, with 8 bases between. CDR1 and CDR2 from the germline V gene are SGHNT and YYREEE (reference sequence). This chain's CDR3 is CASSTPGYGYTF. As DNA, the CDR3 is TGTGCCAGCAGCACTCCGGGCTATGGCTACACCTTC.